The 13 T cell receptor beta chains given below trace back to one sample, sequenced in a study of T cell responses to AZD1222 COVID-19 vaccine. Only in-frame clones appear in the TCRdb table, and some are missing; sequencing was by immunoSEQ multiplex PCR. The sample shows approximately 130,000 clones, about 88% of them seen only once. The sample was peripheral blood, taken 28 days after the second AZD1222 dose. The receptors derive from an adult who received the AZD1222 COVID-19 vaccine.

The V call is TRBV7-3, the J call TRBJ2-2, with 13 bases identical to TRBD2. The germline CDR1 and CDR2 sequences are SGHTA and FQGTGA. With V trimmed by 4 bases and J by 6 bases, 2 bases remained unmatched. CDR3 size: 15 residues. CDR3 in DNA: TGTGCCAGCAGCTCAGGACTAGCGGGGGCCGGGGAGCTGTTTTTT. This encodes CASSSGLAGAGELFF.

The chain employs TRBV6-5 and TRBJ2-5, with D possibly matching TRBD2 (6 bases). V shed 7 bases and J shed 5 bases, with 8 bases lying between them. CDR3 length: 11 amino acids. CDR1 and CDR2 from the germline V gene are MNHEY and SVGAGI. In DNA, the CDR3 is TGTGCCAGCACCGGAGGGGAGACCCAGTACTTC. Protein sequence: CASTGGETQYF.

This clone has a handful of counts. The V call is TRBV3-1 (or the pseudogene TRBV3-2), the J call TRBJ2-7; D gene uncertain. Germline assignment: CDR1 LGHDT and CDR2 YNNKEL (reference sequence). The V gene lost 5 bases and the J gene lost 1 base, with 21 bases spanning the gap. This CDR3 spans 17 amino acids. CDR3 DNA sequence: TGTGCCAGCAGCGAAGGAGTAGGCCGGGTTCGATCCTACGAGCAGTACTTC. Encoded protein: CASSEGVGRVRSYEQYF.

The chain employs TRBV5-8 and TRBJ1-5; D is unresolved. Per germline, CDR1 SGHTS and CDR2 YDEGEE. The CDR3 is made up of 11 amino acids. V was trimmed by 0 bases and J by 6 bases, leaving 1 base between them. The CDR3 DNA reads TGTGCCAGCAGCTTGGGTCAGCCCCAGCATTTT. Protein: CASSLGQPQHF. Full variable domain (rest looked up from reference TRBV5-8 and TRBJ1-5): EAGVTQSPTHLIKTRGQQATLRCSPISGHTSVYWYQQALGLGLQFLLWYDEGEERNRGNFPPRFSGRQFPNYSSELNVNALELEDSALYLCASSLGQPQHFGDGTRLSIL.

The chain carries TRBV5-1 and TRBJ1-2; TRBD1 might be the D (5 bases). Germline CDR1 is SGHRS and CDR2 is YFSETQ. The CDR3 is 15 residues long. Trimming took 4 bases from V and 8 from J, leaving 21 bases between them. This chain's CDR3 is CASSGETGTPRGYTF. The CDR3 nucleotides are TGCGCCAGCAGCGGCGAGACCGGGACTCCGAGGGGCTACACCTTC.

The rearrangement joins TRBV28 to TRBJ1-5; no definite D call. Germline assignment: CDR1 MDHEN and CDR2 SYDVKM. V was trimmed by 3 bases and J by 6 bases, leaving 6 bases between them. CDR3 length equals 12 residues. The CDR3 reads CASSFRRQPQHF. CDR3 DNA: TGTGCCAGCAGTTTTCGGCGTCAGCCCCAGCATTTT.

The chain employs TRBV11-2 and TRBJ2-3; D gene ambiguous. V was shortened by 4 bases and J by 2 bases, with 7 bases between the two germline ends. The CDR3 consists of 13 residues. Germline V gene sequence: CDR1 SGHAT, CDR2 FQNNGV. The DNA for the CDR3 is TGTGCCAGCAGCTCCCGACTCACAGATACGCAGTATTTT. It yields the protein CASSSRLTDTQYF.

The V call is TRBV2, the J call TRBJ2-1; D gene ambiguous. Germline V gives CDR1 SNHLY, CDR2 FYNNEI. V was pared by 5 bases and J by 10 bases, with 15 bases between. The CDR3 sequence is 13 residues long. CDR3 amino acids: CASSIEKQTEQFF. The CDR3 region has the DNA TGTGCCAGCAGTATAGAGAAACAGACCGAGCAGTTCTTC.

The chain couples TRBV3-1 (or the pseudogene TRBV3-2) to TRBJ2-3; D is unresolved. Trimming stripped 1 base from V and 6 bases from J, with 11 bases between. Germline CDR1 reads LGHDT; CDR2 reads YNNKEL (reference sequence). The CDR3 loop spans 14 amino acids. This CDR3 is CASSQVVASDTQYF. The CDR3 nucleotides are TGTGCCAGCAGCCAAGTCGTTGCGAGCGATACGCAGTATTTT.

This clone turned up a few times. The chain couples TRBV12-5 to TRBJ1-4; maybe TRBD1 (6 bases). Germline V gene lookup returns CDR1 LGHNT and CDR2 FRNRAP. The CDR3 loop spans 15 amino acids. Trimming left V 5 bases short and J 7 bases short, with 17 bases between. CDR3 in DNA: TGTGCTAGTGGTGGGGGCGCGGGAAGGGCTGAAAAACTGTTTTTT. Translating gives CASGGGAGRAEKLFF.

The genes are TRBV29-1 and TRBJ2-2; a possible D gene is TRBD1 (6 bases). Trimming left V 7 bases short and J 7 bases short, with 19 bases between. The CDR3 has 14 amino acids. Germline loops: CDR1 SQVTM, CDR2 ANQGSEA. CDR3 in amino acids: CSASGTSNGGELFF. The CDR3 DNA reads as TGCAGCGCCTCCGGGACATCGAACGGCGGGGAGCTGTTTTTT.

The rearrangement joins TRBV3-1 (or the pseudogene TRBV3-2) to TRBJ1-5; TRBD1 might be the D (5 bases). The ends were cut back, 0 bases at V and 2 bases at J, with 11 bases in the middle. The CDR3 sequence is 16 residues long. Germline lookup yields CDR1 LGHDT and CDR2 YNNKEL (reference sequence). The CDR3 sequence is CASSQDPGRRNQPQHF. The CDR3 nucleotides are TGTGCCAGCAGCCAAGATCCGGGGCGGCGCAATCAGCCCCAGCATTTT.

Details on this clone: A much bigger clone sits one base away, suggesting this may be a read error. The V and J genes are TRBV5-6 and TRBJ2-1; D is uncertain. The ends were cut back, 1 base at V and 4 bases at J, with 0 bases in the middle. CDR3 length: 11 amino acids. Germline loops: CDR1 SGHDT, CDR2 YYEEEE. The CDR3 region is CASSLYNEQFF. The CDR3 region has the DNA TGTGCCAGCAGCTTGTACAATGAGCAGTTCTTC.